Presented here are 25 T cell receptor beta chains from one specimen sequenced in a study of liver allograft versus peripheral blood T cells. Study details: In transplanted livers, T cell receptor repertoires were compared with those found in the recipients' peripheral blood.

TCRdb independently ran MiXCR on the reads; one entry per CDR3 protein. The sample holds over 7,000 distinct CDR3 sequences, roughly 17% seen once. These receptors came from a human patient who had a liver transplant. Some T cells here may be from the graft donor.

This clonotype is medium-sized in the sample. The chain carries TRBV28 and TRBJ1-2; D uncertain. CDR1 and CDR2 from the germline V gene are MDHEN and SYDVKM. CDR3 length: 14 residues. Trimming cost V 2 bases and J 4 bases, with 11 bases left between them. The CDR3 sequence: CASSLSSQVYGYTF. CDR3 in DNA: TGTGCCAGCAGTTTAAGTAGCCAAGTCTATGGCTACACCTTC.

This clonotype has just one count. Written as DNA, the CDR3 is TGTGCCAGCAGCCGCCGGGACGGGAGCTCCTACAATGAGCAGTTCTTC. This codes for CASSRRDGSSYNEQFF. V gene TRBV28 combines with J gene TRBJ2-1; D is perhaps TRBD2 (6 bases). Germline assignment: CDR1 MDHEN and CDR2 SYDVKM. V was pared by 6 bases and J by 0 bases, with 15 bases between. The CDR3 covers 16 residues. The full variable domain, rest sourced from reference TRBV28 and TRBJ2-1, is DVKVTQSSRYLVKRTGEKVFLECVQDMDHENMFWYRQDPGLGLRLIYFSYDVKMKEKGDIPEGYSVSREKKERFSLILESASTNQTSMYLCASSRRDGSSYNEQFFGPGTRLTVL.

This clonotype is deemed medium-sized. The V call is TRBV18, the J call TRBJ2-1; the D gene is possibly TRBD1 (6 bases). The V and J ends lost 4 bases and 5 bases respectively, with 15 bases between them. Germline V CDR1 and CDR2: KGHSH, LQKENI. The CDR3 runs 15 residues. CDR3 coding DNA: TGTGCCAGCTCACTCTCCTCCGCAGGGGACAATGAGCAGTTCTTC. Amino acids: CASSLSSAGDNEQFF. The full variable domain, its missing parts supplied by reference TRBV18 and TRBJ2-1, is NAGVMQNPRHLVRRRGQEARLRCSPMKGHSHVYWYRQLPEEGLKFMVYLQKENIIDESGMPKERFSAEFPKEGPSILRIQQVVRGDSAAYFCASSLSSAGDNEQFFGPGTRLTVL.

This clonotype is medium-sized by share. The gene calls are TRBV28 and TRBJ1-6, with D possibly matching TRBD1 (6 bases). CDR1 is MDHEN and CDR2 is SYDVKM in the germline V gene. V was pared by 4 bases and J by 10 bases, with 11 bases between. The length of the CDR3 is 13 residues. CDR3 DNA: TGTGCCAGCAGTTCTACAGGGAACTCACCCCTCCACTTT. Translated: CASSSTGNSPLHF.

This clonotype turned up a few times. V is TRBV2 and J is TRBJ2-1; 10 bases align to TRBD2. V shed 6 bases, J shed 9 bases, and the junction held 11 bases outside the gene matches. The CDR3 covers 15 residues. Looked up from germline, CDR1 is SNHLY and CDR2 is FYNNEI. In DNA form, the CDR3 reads TGTGCCAGCAGCCCGCTAGCGGGAGATTCAATTGAGCAGTTCTTC. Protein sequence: CASSPLAGDSIEQFF.

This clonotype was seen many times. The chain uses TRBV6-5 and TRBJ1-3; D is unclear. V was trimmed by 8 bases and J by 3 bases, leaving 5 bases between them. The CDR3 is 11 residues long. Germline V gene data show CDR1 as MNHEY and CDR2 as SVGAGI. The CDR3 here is CASHSGNTIYF. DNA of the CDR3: TGTGCCAGCCACAGTGGAAACACCATATATTTT.

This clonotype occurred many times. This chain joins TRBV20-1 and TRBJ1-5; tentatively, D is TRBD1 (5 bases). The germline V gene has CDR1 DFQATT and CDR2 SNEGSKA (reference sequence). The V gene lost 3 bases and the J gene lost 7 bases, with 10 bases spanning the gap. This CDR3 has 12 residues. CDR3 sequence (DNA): TGCAGTGCTAGGGAGGGGAGGCAGCCCCAGCATTTT. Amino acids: CSAREGRQPQHF.

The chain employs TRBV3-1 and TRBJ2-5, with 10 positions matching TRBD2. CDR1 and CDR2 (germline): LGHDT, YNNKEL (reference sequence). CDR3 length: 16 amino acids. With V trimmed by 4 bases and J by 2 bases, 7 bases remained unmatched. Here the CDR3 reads CASSPLAGPGQETQYF. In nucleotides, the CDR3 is TGTGCCAGCAGCCCACTAGCGGGACCGGGGCAAGAGACCCAGTACTTC.

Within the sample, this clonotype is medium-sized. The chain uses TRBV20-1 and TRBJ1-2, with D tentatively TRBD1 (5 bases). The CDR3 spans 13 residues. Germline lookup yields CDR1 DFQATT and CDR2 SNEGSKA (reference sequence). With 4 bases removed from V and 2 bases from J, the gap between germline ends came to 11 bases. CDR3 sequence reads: CSAKDTRNYGYTF. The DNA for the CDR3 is TGCAGTGCTAAGGACACCAGAAACTATGGCTACACCTTC.

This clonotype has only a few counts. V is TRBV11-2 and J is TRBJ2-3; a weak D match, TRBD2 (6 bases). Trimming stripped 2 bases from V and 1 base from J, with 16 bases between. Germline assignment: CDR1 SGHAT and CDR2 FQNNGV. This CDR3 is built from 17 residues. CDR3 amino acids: CASSLRVRGDGTDTQYF. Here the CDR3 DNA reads TGTGCCAGCAGCTTAAGGGTGCGGGGAGACGGCACAGATACGCAGTATTTT.

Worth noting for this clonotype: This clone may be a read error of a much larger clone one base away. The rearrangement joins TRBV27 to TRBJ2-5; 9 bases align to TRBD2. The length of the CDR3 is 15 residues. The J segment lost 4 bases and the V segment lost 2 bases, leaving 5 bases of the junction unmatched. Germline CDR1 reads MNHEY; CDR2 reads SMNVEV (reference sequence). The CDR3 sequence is CASSLNSGRRETQYF. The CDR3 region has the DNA TGTGCCAGCAGTTTAAATAGCGGGAGAAGAGAGACCCAGTACTTC.

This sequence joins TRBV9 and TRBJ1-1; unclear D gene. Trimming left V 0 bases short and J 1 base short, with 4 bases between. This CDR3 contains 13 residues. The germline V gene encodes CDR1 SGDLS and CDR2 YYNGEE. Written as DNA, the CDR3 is TGTGCCAGCAGCGTAGACTGGAACACTGAAGCTTTCTTT. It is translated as CASSVDWNTEAFF. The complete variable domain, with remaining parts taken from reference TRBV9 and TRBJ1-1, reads DSGVTQTPKHLITATGQRVTLRCSPRSGDLSVYWYQQSLDQGLQFLIQYYNGEERAKGNILERFSAQQFPDLHSELNLSSLELGDSALYFCASSVDWNTEAFFGQGTRLTVV.

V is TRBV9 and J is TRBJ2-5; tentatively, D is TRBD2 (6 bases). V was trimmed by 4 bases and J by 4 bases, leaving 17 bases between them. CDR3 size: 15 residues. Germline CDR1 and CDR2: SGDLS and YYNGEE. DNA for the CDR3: TGTGCCAGCAGCAACCACCGGGGGAACAGAGAGACCCAGTACTTC. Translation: CASSNHRGNRETQYF.

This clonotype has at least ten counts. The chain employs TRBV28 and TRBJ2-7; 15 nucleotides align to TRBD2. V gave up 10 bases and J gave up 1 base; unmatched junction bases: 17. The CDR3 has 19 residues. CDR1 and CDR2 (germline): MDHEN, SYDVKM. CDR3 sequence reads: CATTLGRGLAGGLSYEQYF. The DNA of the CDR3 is TGTGCCACCACCCTAGGGCGGGGACTAGCGGGAGGACTTTCCTACGAGCAGTACTTC.

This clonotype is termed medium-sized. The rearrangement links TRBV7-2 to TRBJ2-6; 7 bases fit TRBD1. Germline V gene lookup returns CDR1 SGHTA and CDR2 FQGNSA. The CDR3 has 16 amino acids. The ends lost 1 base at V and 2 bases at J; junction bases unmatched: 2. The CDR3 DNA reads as TGTGCCAGCAGCTTAGTTCAGGGGGCTGGGGCCAACGTCCTGACTTTC. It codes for CASSLVQGAGANVLTF.

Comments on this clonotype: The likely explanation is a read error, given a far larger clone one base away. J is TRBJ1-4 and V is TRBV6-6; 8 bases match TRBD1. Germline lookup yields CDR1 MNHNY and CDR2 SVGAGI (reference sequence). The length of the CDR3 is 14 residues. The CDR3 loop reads CARSYLQGGGKLFF. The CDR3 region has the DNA TGTGCCAGAAGTTACCTACAGGGGGGAGGAAAACTGTTTTTT.

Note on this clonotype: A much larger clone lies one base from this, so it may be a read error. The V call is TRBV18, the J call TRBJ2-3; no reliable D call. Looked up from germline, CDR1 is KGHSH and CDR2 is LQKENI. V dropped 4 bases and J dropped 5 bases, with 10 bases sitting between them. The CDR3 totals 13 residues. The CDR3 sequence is CASSLMERDTQYF. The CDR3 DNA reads TGTGCCAGCTCACTAATGGAAAGAGATACGCAGTATTTT.

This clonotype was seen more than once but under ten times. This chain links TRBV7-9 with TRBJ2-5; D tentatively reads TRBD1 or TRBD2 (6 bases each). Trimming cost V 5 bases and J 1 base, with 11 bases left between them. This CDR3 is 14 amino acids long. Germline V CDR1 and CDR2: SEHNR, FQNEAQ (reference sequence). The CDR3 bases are TGTGCCAGCAGCAGGGGGGACTCCCAAGAGACCCAGTACTTC. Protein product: CASSRGDSQETQYF.

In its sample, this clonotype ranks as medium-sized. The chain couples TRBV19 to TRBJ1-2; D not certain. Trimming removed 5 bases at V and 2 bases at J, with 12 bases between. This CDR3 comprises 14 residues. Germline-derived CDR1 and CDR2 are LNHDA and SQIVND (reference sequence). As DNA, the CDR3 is TGTGCCAGTAGTTCCTCGACGGTAAACTATGGCTACACCTTC. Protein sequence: CASSSSTVNYGYTF.

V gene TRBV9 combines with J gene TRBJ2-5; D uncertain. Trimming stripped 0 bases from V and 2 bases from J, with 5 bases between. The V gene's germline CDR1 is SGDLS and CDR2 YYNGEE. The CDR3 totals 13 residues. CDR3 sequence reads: CASSVAGQETQYF. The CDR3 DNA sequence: TGTGCCAGCAGCGTAGCAGGTCAAGAGACCCAGTACTTC.

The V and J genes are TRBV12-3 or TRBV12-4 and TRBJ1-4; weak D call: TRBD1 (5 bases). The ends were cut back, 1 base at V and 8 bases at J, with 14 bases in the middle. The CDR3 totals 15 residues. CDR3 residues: CASSLERGAREKLFF. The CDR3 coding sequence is TGTGCCAGCAGTTTAGAACGAGGGGCGCGGGAAAAACTGTTTTTT.

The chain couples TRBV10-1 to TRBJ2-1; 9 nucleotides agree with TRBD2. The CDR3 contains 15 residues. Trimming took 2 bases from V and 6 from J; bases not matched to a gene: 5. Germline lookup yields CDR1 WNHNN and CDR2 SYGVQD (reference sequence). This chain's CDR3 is CASSEPGGRANEQFF. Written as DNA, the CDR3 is TGCGCCAGCAGTGAGCCGGGCGGGAGGGCCAATGAGCAGTTCTTC.

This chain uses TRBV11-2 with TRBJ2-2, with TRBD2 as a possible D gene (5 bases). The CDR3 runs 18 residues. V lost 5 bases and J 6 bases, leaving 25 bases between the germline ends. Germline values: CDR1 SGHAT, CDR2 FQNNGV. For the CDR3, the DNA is TGTGCCAGCAGCCCCGTTGGGTCCTTGAGGGTTCGCGCCGGGGAGCTGTTTTTT. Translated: CASSPVGSLRVRAGELFF.

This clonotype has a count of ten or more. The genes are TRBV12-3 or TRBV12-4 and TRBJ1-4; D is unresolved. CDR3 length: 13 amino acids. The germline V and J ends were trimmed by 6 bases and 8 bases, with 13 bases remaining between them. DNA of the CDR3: TGTGCCAGCAGCTCAATTGGCGGGGAAAAACTGTTTTTT. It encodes CASSSIGGEKLFF.

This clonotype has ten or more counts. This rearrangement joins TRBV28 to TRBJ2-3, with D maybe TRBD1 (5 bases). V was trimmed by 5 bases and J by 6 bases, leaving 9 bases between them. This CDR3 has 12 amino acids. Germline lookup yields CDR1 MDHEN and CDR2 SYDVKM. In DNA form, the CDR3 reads TGTGCCAGCAGTACGACAGAGGATACGCAGTATTTT. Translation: CASSTTEDTQYF.